This paragraph covers one TCR beta chain sequence. Its antigen target is currently unknown. No much larger clone exists at a distance of one base, and base qualities are not known. The source of the sample is a study of blood T cell repertoires in COVID-19 (dated by TCRdb to 2019 to 2021). Background on the whole study: The collaborator samples originated in the United States, Italy and Spain and spanned the acute and convalescent phases of COVID-19. The samples were drawn from two sources: the first 160 participants of the ongoing ImmuneRACE study, and 1,000 to 1,500 subjects contributed by 6 global collaborators. The prospective study material was composed of cDNA or gDNA derived from T cells, B-cell-depleted T cells, or PBMCs. Where HLA class I and class II types were available, the types were taken from metadata supplied by the sample provider, not from assay-based typing. Sample metadata almost always included a de-identified subject ID, COVID-19 status, age in years and sex. Deeply sampled blood TCRbeta repertoires from subjects exposed to, actively infected with, or recovered from COVID-19 were included in the dataset. The repertoires were released in a freely available public database meant as a resource for research on the immune response to SARS-CoV-2. Study-level results and caveats: Clinical and demographic metadata were provided uncurated, with the amount varying by source and participant.

TCRbeta CDR3 regions were amplified from genomic DNA by means of the immunoSEQ Assay, a bias-controlled multiplex PCR. The study's own analysis went as follows. Within the assay, amplification of reference gene primers was used to estimate how many nucleated cells each sample contained. Sequence reads were collapsed and filtered to measure the absolute abundance of every unique TCRbeta CDR3 rearrangement. For each sample, productive Simpson clonality was calculated as the square root of Simpson's diversity index over productive rearrangements. Imported from immuneACCESS, the table was reduced by TCRdb to in-frame sequences with V and J called. These copies leave out some clones; in studies compared against another copy, an unresolved V gene accounts for under half, and the cause of the remainder is not known. D and trimming were read from the DNA, whereas the V and J calls and clone size are those reported in that table. Recorded for this sample are fewer than 500,000 clones; 70% to 90% of them occurred a single time. Nearly 2% of the sample is in the top ten clones.

Looking up the germline V gene yields CDR1 SGHRS and CDR2 YFSETQ. For this chain, trimming is 4 bases at the V end and 1 base at the J end, and the number of junction bases without a gene match is 12. The CDR3 covers 19 residues, taking in both the cysteine and the phenylalanine. Left in the record is the CDR3 DNA by itself, 57 bases read in frame from the first base. Participants in the prospective study were enrolled through a virtual design, were aged roughly 18 to 100 years, and lived in about 25 United States geographic areas. To assign participants to cohorts, the prospective study relied on clinical history that participants themselves reported in a screening survey and a study questionnaire. Each participant in the prospective study had whole blood, serum and a nasopharyngeal or oropharyngeal swab collected by mobile phlebotomists. Prospective study participants could optionally give additional blood draws and questionnaires over a 2-month period. Before DNA extraction, blood samples from the prospective study were shipped at room temperature or frozen.

This receptor was taken from a woman aged 18 to 35 with acute COVID-19. Rearrangement joined TRBV5-1 to TRBJ2-4; 12 central bases correspond to TRBD2. Sequenced material: PBMCs or T cells enriched from blood (not recorded which). The sequenced DNA: TGCGCCAGCAGCCGCGGGGCTAGCGGGGGGGATTTGGCCAAAAACATTCAGTACTTC. Translated, it reads CASSRGASGGDLAKNIQYF.